Below are 27 T cell receptor beta chains sequenced from a single sample in a study of siplizumab effects on memory and regulatory T cells. This table comes from immunoSEQ multiplex PCR, and its TCRdb copy is limited to in-frame clones, with some not included. The sample shows approximately 46,000 clones, about 93% of them seen only once. The source material was CD8+ T cells sorted from blood. Receptors originate from a human donor in good health.

The chain uses TRBV11-2 and TRBJ2-2, with D possibly being TRBD1 or TRBD2 (7 bases each). V lost 1 base, J lost 6 bases, and 21 bases lay in between. The CDR3 consists of 18 residues. Looked up from germline, CDR1 is SGHAT and CDR2 is FQNNGV. The CDR3 coding sequence is TGTGCCAGCAGCTTAGGACCTGGGGAGGGGGCTTTTGCCGGGGAGCTGTTTTTT. Encoded protein: CASSLGPGEGAFAGELFF. The full variable domain, with the rest looked up from reference TRBV11-2 and TRBJ2-2, is EAGVAQSPRYKIIEKRQSVAFWCNPISGHATLYWYQQILGQGPKLLIQFQNNGVVDDSQLPKDRFSAERLKGVDSTLKIQPAKLEDSAVYLCASSLGPGEGAFAGELFFGEGSRLTVL.

The V call is TRBV29-1, the J call TRBJ2-5; D unclear. The V gene's germline CDR1 is SQVTM and CDR2 ANQGSEA. The CDR3 extends over 16 amino acids. Trimming stripped 4 bases from V and 1 base from J, with 19 bases between. For the CDR3, the DNA is TGCAGCGTTGCAGGTTACCTTAAAACGGCCCAAGAGACCCAGTACTTC. Encoded protein: CSVAGYLKTAQETQYF. The variable domain in full, with the rest retrieved from reference TRBV29-1 and TRBJ2-5, is SAVISQKPSRDICQRGTSLTIQCQVDSQVTMMFWYRQQPGQSLTLIATANQGSEATYESGFVIDKFPISRPNLTFSTLTVSNMSPEDSSIYLCSVAGYLKTAQETQYFGPGTRLLVL.

J is TRBJ1-5 and V is TRBV19; D is ambiguous. CDR3 size: 14 residues. V shed 3 bases and J shed 6 bases, with 12 bases lying between them. CDR1 and CDR2 from the germline V gene are LNHDA and SQIVND (reference sequence). The CDR3 region is CASSIVGSGQPQHF. CDR3 coding DNA: TGTGCCAGTAGTATTGTGGGATCGGGTCAGCCCCAGCATTTT.

There are a few counts of this clone. This CDR3 is also generated by other DNA sequences in the sample. The V and J genes are TRBV28 and TRBJ2-4; D not certain. Germline V CDR1 and CDR2: MDHEN, SYDVKM. The ends were cut back, 3 bases at V and 0 bases at J, with 6 bases in the middle. CDR3 length equals 14 residues. The CDR3 DNA reads TGTGCCAGCAGTTTGCGGCTAGCCAAAAACATTCAGTACTTC. Translation gives CASSLRLAKNIQYF.

The rearrangement joins TRBV27 to TRBJ2-1, with D unclear. With 5 bases removed from V and 0 bases from J, the gap between germline ends came to 8 bases. The CDR3 is 14 residues long. Germline CDR1 is MNHEY and CDR2 is SMNVEV (reference sequence). The CDR3 bases are TGTGCCAGCAGTGAGGTCAGCTCCTACAATGAGCAGTTCTTC. It specifies CASSEVSSYNEQFF.

J is TRBJ2-2 and V is TRBV7-9, with 9 positions matching TRBD1. The J segment lost 4 bases and the V segment lost 2 bases, leaving 5 bases of the junction unmatched. Germline-derived CDR1 and CDR2 are SEHNR and FQNEAQ (reference sequence). The CDR3 loop spans 16 amino acids. The CDR3 region is CASSLPRGQGTGELFF. DNA for the CDR3: TGTGCCAGCAGCTTACCTAGGGGACAGGGCACCGGGGAGCTGTTTTTT.

Written as DNA, the CDR3 is TGTGCCAGCAGCTTGGTAGGAGTTGGGCCGGCTGGCTACACCTTC. Its protein is CASSLVGVGPAGYTF. The chain has TRBV5-4 and TRBJ1-2; D gene unclear. CDR1 SGHNT and CDR2 YYREEE come from the germline V gene (reference sequence). This CDR3 has 15 amino acids. V lost 0 bases to trimming and J lost 7 bases, with 16 bases between them.

The V and J genes are TRBV27 and TRBJ1-5; 8 bases map to TRBD1. This CDR3 has 16 residues. Germline V gene data show CDR1 as MNHEY and CDR2 as SMNVEV (reference sequence). V trimming: 4 bases; J trimming: 1 base; junction bases outside the gene matches: 6. The CDR3 protein is CASSSGQGVSNQPQHF. For the CDR3, the DNA is TGTGCCAGCAGTTCCGGACAGGGTGTGAGCAATCAGCCCCAGCATTTT.

J is TRBJ1-4 and V is TRBV28, with TRBD1 matching over 7 bases. The junction had 5 bases not matched to a gene; V was cut back by 5 bases and J by 8 bases. CDR3 length equals 13 residues. Germline V gene lookup returns CDR1 MDHEN and CDR2 SYDVKM. In DNA, the CDR3 is TGTGCCAGCAGTGTTGCGGGACAGGAAAAACTGTTTTTT. It codes for CASSVAGQEKLFF. Based on the CDR3 plus reference TRBV28 and TRBJ1-4, the full variable domain is DVKVTQSSRYLVKRTGEKVFLECVQDMDHENMFWYRQDPGLGLRLIYFSYDVKMKEKGDIPEGYSVSREKKERFSLILESASTNQTSMYLCASSVAGQEKLFFGSGTQLSVL.

This clone came up once. V usage is TRBV13 and J usage is TRBJ2-2, with 9 bases fitting TRBD2. This CDR3 comprises 17 residues. Germline V gives CDR1 PRHDT, CDR2 FYEKMQ (reference sequence). V gave up 6 bases and J gave up 3 bases; unmatched junction bases: 11. DNA of the CDR3: TGTGCCAGCAGGAAGTTAGCGGGAGCGCTTTACACCGGGGAGCTGTTTTTT. Residues: CASRKLAGALYTGELFF.

Only one count was recorded for this clone. The V and J genes are TRBV15 and TRBJ1-2; TRBD1 agrees at 7 bases. The CDR3 length is 17 residues. Germline CDR1 reads LNHNV; CDR2 reads YYDKDF (reference sequence). Losses at the gene ends were 1 base for V and 8 bases for J; bases not matched to a gene: 16. CDR3 in DNA: TGTGCCACCAGCAGAGCCATAGGGCAGGGGGAAAGTAGAGGCTACACCTTC. It codes for CATSRAIGQGESRGYTF.

The chain links TRBV7-9 to TRBJ2-2, with 7 bases matching TRBD2. V lost 5 bases to trimming and J lost 7 bases; unmatched junction nucleotides: 10. The CDR3 spans 15 residues. The V gene's germline CDR1 is SEHNR and CDR2 FQNEAQ (reference sequence). Here the CDR3 reads CASSPPGTIYGELFF. The DNA for the CDR3 is TGTGCCAGCAGCCCCCCCGGGACTATTTACGGGGAGCTGTTTTTT.

This rearrangement joins TRBV9 to TRBJ2-3; 11 bases are shared with TRBD2. The V gene end was trimmed by 4 bases and the J gene end by 5 bases; junction bases not matched to a gene: 3. The CDR3 covers 14 residues. Per germline, CDR1 SGDLS and CDR2 YYNGEE. CDR3 in DNA: TGTGCCAGCAGCACTAGCGGGAGTGGAGATACGCAGTATTTT. Translation gives CASSTSGSGDTQYF.

The rearrangement links TRBV19 to TRBJ2-1, with unresolved D. Germline assignment: CDR1 LNHDA and CDR2 SQIVND (reference sequence). V shed 6 bases and J shed 6 bases, with 12 bases lying between them. The CDR3 is 13 amino acids. CDR3 in DNA: TGTGCCAGTAGCGTCGCCGTATTCAATGAGCAGTTCTTC. It translates to CASSVAVFNEQFF.

The J gene is TRBJ2-7, the V gene TRBV5-6; a weak D match, TRBD1 (6 bases). The CDR3 is 17 residues long. The germline V and J ends were trimmed by 2 bases and 0 bases, with 18 bases remaining between them. Germline assignment: CDR1 SGHDT and CDR2 YYEEEE. The DNA of the CDR3 is TGTGCCAGCAGCTTTCCTCCAGGGACACCTTGCTCCTACGAGCAGTACTTC. Encoded protein: CASSFPPGTPCSYEQYF.

The CDR3 sequence is CASSDSFGQTGELFF. CDR3 coding DNA: TGTGCCAGCAGTGACTCGTTCGGACAGACCGGGGAGCTGTTTTTT. The J gene is TRBJ2-2, the V gene TRBV6-4, with D perhaps matching TRBD1 (6 bases). The CDR3 is 15 residues long. Trimming cost V 0 bases and J 5 bases, with 10 bases left between them. The germline gives CDR1 MRHNA, CDR2 SNTAGT.

The rearrangement links TRBV27 to TRBJ1-1, with unresolved D. Germline values: CDR1 MNHEY, CDR2 SMNVEV (reference sequence). Trimming cost V 4 bases and J 0 bases, with 9 bases left between them. This CDR3 is built from 14 residues. CDR3 sequence (DNA): TGTGCCAGCAGTTCCCTTTCACTGAACACTGAAGCTTTCTTT. Its protein product is CASSSLSLNTEAFF.

The genes are TRBV19 and TRBJ1-1; D gene ambiguous. Per the germline V gene, CDR1 is LNHDA and CDR2 is SQIVND (reference sequence). With 5 bases removed from V and 4 bases from J, the gap between germline ends came to 11 bases. The CDR3 has 13 residues. CDR3 coding DNA: TGTGCCAGTAGTCACCGAGGGATCACTGAAGCTTTCTTT. Translation: CASSHRGITEAFF.

The V call is TRBV4-1, the J call TRBJ2-1; TRBD2 aligns across 9 bases. The CDR3 loop spans 15 amino acids. V gave up 6 bases and J gave up 1 base; unmatched junction bases: 4. Per germline, CDR1 MGHRA and CDR2 YSYEKL. The CDR3 spells CASRLAGGSYNEQFF. In nucleotides, the CDR3 is TGCGCCAGCAGGCTTGCGGGAGGGTCCTACAATGAGCAGTTCTTC.

The V call is TRBV29-1, the J call TRBJ2-5; D gene unclear. From germline, CDR1 is SQVTM and CDR2 ANQGSEA. V shed 4 bases and J shed 5 bases, with 17 bases lying between them. The CDR3 loop spans 14 amino acids. In DNA, the CDR3 is TGCAGCGTTGTAGCTAACTATGAGTCGGAGACCCAGTACTTC. As protein: CSVVANYESETQYF.

This clone was observed a handful of times. The V and J genes are TRBV19 and TRBJ1-1; TRBD1 aligns across 8 bases. This CDR3 contains 18 residues. The germline gives CDR1 LNHDA, CDR2 SQIVND (reference sequence). V was pared by 6 bases and J by 5 bases, with 20 bases of the junction left unmatched. For the CDR3, the DNA is TGTGCCAGTAGACGATATCTTCTTGTTGACAGGGGAAAGACTGAAGCTTTCTTT. This sequence encodes CASRRYLLVDRGKTEAFF.

The V gene is TRBV9, the J gene TRBJ2-5; D remains ambiguous. V was pared by 0 bases and J by 5 bases, with 11 bases between. Germline CDR1 is SGDLS and CDR2 is YYNGEE. The CDR3 contains 14 residues. CDR3 amino acids: CASSVADALETQYF. The DNA of the CDR3 is TGTGCCAGCAGCGTAGCTGACGCCCTCGAGACCCAGTACTTC. The whole variable domain, remainder taken from reference TRBV9 and TRBJ2-5, is DSGVTQTPKHLITATGQRVTLRCSPRSGDLSVYWYQQSLDQGLQFLIQYYNGEERAKGNILERFSAQQFPDLHSELNLSSLELGDSALYFCASSVADALETQYFGPGTRLLVL.

The chain links TRBV5-4 to TRBJ2-2; D unresolved. Trimming took 2 bases from V and 0 from J, leaving 8 bases between them. CDR1 and CDR2 (germline): SGHNT, YYREEE (reference sequence). CDR3 length equals 15 residues. The CDR3 here is CASSFSTPNTGELFF. The CDR3 nucleotides are TGTGCCAGCAGCTTCAGTACTCCGAACACCGGGGAGCTGTTTTTT.

J is TRBJ2-5 and V is TRBV6-1; D is unclear. V lost 2 bases to trimming and J lost 2 bases, with 18 bases between them. This CDR3 comprises 17 residues. The germline V gene has CDR1 MNHNS and CDR2 SASEGT. DNA of the CDR3: TGTGCCAGCAGTGAATTCATCCCTTCGGCGACACAAGAGACCCAGTACTTC. It encodes CASSEFIPSATQETQYF.

DNA for the CDR3: TGTGCCAGCAGCTTAGGGGGACTAGCGGGAGCAAATGAGCAGTTCTTC. Its translation: CASSLGGLAGANEQFF. This rearrangement joins TRBV11-2 to TRBJ2-1; 14 bases match TRBD2. Germline lookup yields CDR1 SGHAT and CDR2 FQNNGV. Trimming removed 1 base from V and 7 bases from J; junction bases left unmatched: 3. The CDR3 covers 16 residues. The full variable domain, with the rest looked up from reference TRBV11-2 and TRBJ2-1, is EAGVAQSPRYKIIEKRQSVAFWCNPISGHATLYWYQQILGQGPKLLIQFQNNGVVDDSQLPKDRFSAERLKGVDSTLKIQPAKLEDSAVYLCASSLGGLAGANEQFFGPGTRLTVL.

This chain uses TRBV28 with TRBJ2-5; D unclear. The CDR3 totals 15 residues. Germline V gene lookup returns CDR1 MDHEN and CDR2 SYDVKM. V shed 2 bases and J shed 3 bases, with 13 bases lying between them. The CDR3 here is CASSLLETTKETQYF. The CDR3 DNA reads TGTGCCAGCAGTTTACTAGAGACAACTAAAGAGACCCAGTACTTC.

The rearrangement joins TRBV28 to TRBJ1-5; the D gene is possibly TRBD1 (6 bases). Between the trimmed V and J ends, which lost 6 bases and 0 bases, there was a span of 18 bases. The CDR3 has 17 amino acids. Germline V gives CDR1 MDHEN, CDR2 SYDVKM. CDR3 bases: TGTGCCAGCAGAGTCACGGGGGGCTATTATAGCAATCAGCCCCAGCATTTT. This gives the protein CASRVTGGYYSNQPQHF.